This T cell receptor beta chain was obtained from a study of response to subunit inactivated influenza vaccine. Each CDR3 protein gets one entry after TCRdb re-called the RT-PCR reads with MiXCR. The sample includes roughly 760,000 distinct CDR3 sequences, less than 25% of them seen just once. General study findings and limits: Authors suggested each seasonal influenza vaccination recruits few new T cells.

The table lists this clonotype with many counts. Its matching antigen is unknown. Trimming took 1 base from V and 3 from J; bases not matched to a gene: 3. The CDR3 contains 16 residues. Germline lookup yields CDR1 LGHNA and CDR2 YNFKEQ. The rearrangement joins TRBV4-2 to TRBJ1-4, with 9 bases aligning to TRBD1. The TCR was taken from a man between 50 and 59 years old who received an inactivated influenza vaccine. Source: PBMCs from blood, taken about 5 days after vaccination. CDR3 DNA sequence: TGTGCCAGCAGCCAAGGGGACAGGGTAGCTAATGAAAAACTGTTTTTT. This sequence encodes CASSQGDRVANEKLFF.